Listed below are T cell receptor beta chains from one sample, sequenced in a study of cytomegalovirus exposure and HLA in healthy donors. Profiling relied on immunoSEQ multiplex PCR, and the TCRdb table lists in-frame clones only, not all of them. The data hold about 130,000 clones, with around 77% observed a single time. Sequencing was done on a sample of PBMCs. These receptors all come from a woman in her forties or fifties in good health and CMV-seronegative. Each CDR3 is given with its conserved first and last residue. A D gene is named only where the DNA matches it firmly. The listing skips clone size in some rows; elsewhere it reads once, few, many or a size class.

CDR3aa: CASSQDLRRQTYEQYF
CDR3nt: TGTGCCAGCAGCCAAGATCTCCGCAGGCAGACCTACGAGCAGTACTTC
v_gene: TRBV4-2
j_gene: TRBJ2-7
d_gene: -
abundance: -

CDR3aa: CASSVRQGGTEAFF
CDR3nt: TGTGCCAGCAGCGTCCGGCAGGGGGGCACTGAAGCTTTCTTT
v_gene: TRBV9
j_gene: TRBJ1-1
d_gene: TRBD1
abundance: -

CDR3aa: CASSLRQTENQPQHF
CDR3nt: TGTGCCAGCAGCTTGCGGCAGACGGAGAATCAGCCCCAGCATTTT
v_gene: TRBV5-8
j_gene: TRBJ1-5
d_gene: -
abundance: -

CDR3aa: CASSQLVNGGPTEAFF
CDR3nt: TGCGCCAGCAGCCAATTGGTGAACGGGGGACCCACTGAAGCTTTCTTT
v_gene: TRBV4-1
j_gene: TRBJ1-1
d_gene: -
abundance: -

CDR3aa: CASSTRQGMDEQFF
CDR3nt: TGTGCCAGCAGTACCCGACAGGGAATGGATGAGCAGTTCTTC
v_gene: TRBV27
j_gene: TRBJ2-1
d_gene: TRBD1
abundance: -

CDR3aa: CASRPGTGFETQYF
CDR3nt: TGTGCCAGCAGGCCAGGGACAGGGTTTGAGACCCAGTACTTC
v_gene: TRBV6-1
j_gene: TRBJ2-5
d_gene: TRBD1
abundance: -

CDR3aa: CASSSYRGQGTPPNTEAFF
CDR3nt: TGTGCCAGCAGCTCATACAGGGGACAGGGAACGCCACCTAACACTGAAGCTTTCTTT
v_gene: TRBV7-2
j_gene: TRBJ1-1
d_gene: TRBD1
abundance: -

CDR3aa: CASSTYREGYTF
CDR3nt: TGTGCCAGCAGTACGTACAGGGAAGGCTACACCTTC
v_gene: TRBV25-1
j_gene: TRBJ1-2
d_gene: -
abundance: -

CDR3aa: CATAPEASGSDTQYF
CDR3nt: TGTGCCACCGCGCCGGAGGCTAGCGGGAGCGATACGCAGTATTTT
v_gene: TRBV15
j_gene: TRBJ2-3
d_gene: TRBD2
abundance: -

CDR3aa: CASSGGPGTEAFF
CDR3nt: TGTGCCAGCAGCGGAGGCCCAGGAACTGAAGCTTTCTTT
v_gene: TRBV13
j_gene: TRBJ1-1
d_gene: -
abundance: few

CDR3aa: CSVVLGQGGEQFF
CDR3nt: TGCAGCGTTGTCTTGGGGCAGGGCGGCGAGCAGTTCTTC
v_gene: TRBV29-1
j_gene: TRBJ2-1
d_gene: -
abundance: -

CDR3aa: CASSLELDTGELFF
CDR3nt: TGTGCCAGCAGCTTAGAACTAGACACCGGGGAGCTGTTTTTT
v_gene: TRBV7-9
j_gene: TRBJ2-2
d_gene: -
abundance: -

CDR3aa: CASSFPQGSPNYGYTF
CDR3nt: TGCGCCAGCAGCTTTCCCCAGGGATCTCCTAACTATGGCTACACCTTC
v_gene: TRBV5-1
j_gene: TRBJ1-2
d_gene: -
abundance: few

CDR3aa: CATSSPGTGGYGYPF
CDR3nt: TGTGCCACCAGCAGCCCCGGGACAGGGGGCTATGGCTACCCCTTC
v_gene: TRBV15
j_gene: TRBJ1-2
d_gene: TRBD1
abundance: -

CDR3aa: CASSERTGGIAGELFF
CDR3nt: TGTGCCAGCAGCGAAAGGACAGGGGGCATCGCCGGGGAGCTGTTTTTT
v_gene: TRBV9
j_gene: TRBJ2-2
d_gene: TRBD1
abundance: -

CDR3aa: CAIRMGSYEQYF
CDR3nt: TGTGCCATCAGAATGGGCAGCTACGAGCAGTACTTC
v_gene: TRBV10-3
j_gene: TRBJ2-7
d_gene: -
abundance: -

CDR3aa: CASSRTAGSYEQYF
CDR3nt: TGTGCCAGCAGTCGGACGGCGGGCTCCTACGAGCAGTACTTC
v_gene: TRBV6-5
j_gene: TRBJ2-7
d_gene: -
abundance: -

CDR3aa: CASSYRTGYSYEQYF
CDR3nt: TGTGCCAGCAGTTACCGGACAGGTTACTCCTACGAGCAGTACTTC
v_gene: TRBV6-5
j_gene: TRBJ2-7
d_gene: TRBD1
abundance: -

CDR3aa: CASSHGPGRNQPQHF
CDR3nt: TGTGCCAGCAGCCACGGGCCAGGGCGAAATCAGCCCCAGCATTTT
v_gene: TRBV6-5
j_gene: TRBJ1-5
d_gene: -
abundance: -

CDR3aa: CASSLMGQGETQYF
CDR3nt: TGCGCCAGCAGCTTGATGGGGCAGGGGGAGACCCAGTACTTC
v_gene: TRBV5-1
j_gene: TRBJ2-5
d_gene: -
abundance: -

CDR3aa: CASSQEGGFNQPQHF
CDR3nt: TGTGCCAGCAGCCAAGAAGGAGGGTTCAATCAGCCCCAGCATTTT
v_gene: TRBV4-2
j_gene: TRBJ1-5
d_gene: -
abundance: -

CDR3aa: CASSPDRFSGNTIYF
CDR3nt: TGCGCCAGCAGCCCCGACAGATTCTCTGGAAACACCATATATTTT
v_gene: TRBV4-3
j_gene: TRBJ1-3
d_gene: -
abundance: -

CDR3aa: CASSPTGGGNTEAFF
CDR3nt: TGTGCCAGCTCACCAACAGGGGGCGGGAACACTGAAGCTTTCTTT
v_gene: TRBV18
j_gene: TRBJ1-1
d_gene: TRBD1
abundance: -

CDR3aa: CASSPALSGNTIYF
CDR3nt: TGTGCCAGTAGTCCCGCGCTCTCTGGAAACACCATATATTTT
v_gene: TRBV19
j_gene: TRBJ1-3
d_gene: -
abundance: once

CDR3aa: CASSSTRGYGNTIYF
CDR3nt: TGTGCCAGCAGCAGCACACGGGGTTATGGAAACACCATATATTTT
v_gene: TRBV5-4
j_gene: TRBJ1-3
d_gene: -
abundance: few

CDR3aa: CASSYSGQGAWGYPF
CDR3nt: TGTGCCAGCAGTTACTCGGGACAGGGGGCTTGGGGCTACCCCTTC
v_gene: TRBV6-5
j_gene: TRBJ1-2
d_gene: TRBD1
abundance: -

CDR3aa: CASSTTGNSNQPQHF
CDR3nt: TGTGCCAGCAGCACGACAGGGAATAGCAATCAGCCCCAGCATTTT
v_gene: TRBV9
j_gene: TRBJ1-5
d_gene: TRBD1
abundance: few

CDR3aa: CSAETGGNQPQHF
CDR3nt: TGCAGCGCCGAAACAGGGGGCAATCAGCCCCAGCATTTT
v_gene: TRBV29-1
j_gene: TRBJ1-5
d_gene: TRBD1
abundance: -

CDR3aa: CASSHGLADITGELFF
CDR3nt: TGTGCCAGCAGCCACGGACTAGCGGACATCACCGGGGAGCTGTTTTTT
v_gene: TRBV7-9
j_gene: TRBJ2-2
d_gene: TRBD2
abundance: -

CDR3aa: CASSIDRGASEQYF
CDR3nt: TGTGCCAGTAGTATAGATCGGGGGGCCAGCGAGCAGTACTTC
v_gene: TRBV19
j_gene: TRBJ2-7
d_gene: -
abundance: -

CDR3aa: CASSYPGGNTIYF
CDR3nt: TGTGCCAGCAGCTACCCTGGAGGGAACACCATATATTTT
v_gene: TRBV7-2
j_gene: TRBJ1-3
d_gene: -
abundance: -

CDR3aa: CASSPLRTSGNTGVYEQYF
CDR3nt: TGTGCCAGCTCACCATTGCGGACTAGCGGGAACACAGGGGTGTACGAGCAGTACTTC
v_gene: TRBV18
j_gene: TRBJ2-7
d_gene: TRBD2
abundance: -

CDR3aa: CASSDTGGGDADTQYF
CDR3nt: TGTGCCAGCAGTGACACCGGGGGAGGGGACGCAGATACGCAGTATTTT
v_gene: TRBV25-1
j_gene: TRBJ2-3
d_gene: TRBD2
abundance: -

CDR3aa: CASSVTRSNTGELFF
CDR3nt: TGTGCCAGCAGCGTGACTAGGTCGAACACCGGGGAGCTGTTTTTT
v_gene: TRBV9
j_gene: TRBJ2-2
d_gene: -
abundance: once

CDR3aa: CSVGEGLWPQHF
CDR3nt: TGCAGCGTTGGTGAGGGACTGTGGCCCCAGCATTTT
v_gene: TRBV29-1
j_gene: TRBJ1-5
d_gene: -
abundance: -

CDR3aa: CASNPAYTGNQPQHF
CDR3nt: TGTGCCAGTAACCCAGCCTACACAGGGAATCAGCCCCAGCATTTT
v_gene: TRBV19
j_gene: TRBJ1-5
d_gene: -
abundance: -

CDR3aa: CASTTGGPYEQYF
CDR3nt: TGTGCCAGCACTACAGGGGGTCCCTACGAGCAGTACTTC
v_gene: TRBV28
j_gene: TRBJ2-7
d_gene: TRBD1
abundance: -

CDR3aa: CASSLVGGSNQPQHF
CDR3nt: TGTGCCAGCAGCTTAGTAGGGGGTAGCAATCAGCCCCAGCATTTT
v_gene: TRBV7-2
j_gene: TRBJ1-5
d_gene: -
abundance: few

CDR3aa: CASSSLSGGSTEAFF
CDR3nt: TGTGCCAGCAGCTCCTTGTCAGGGGGGAGCACTGAAGCTTTCTTT
v_gene: TRBV13
j_gene: TRBJ1-1
d_gene: TRBD1
abundance: -

CDR3aa: CASSQPTSGHNEQFF
CDR3nt: TGCGCCAGCAGCCAACCAACTAGCGGACACAATGAGCAGTTCTTC
v_gene: TRBV4-1
j_gene: TRBJ2-1
d_gene: TRBD2
abundance: -

CDR3aa: CASRTRFEQYF
CDR3nt: TGTGCCAGCAGGACTCGGTTCGAGCAGTACTTC
v_gene: TRBV2
j_gene: TRBJ2-7
d_gene: -
abundance: -

CDR3aa: CSVDSLAGVRETQYF
CDR3nt: TGCAGCGTTGATTCGCTAGCGGGAGTCCGGGAGACCCAGTACTTC
v_gene: TRBV29-1
j_gene: TRBJ2-5
d_gene: TRBD2
abundance: -

CDR3aa: CASRGGAGAWTGELFF
CDR3nt: TGCGCCAGCCGGGGAGGGGCGGGGGCATGGACCGGGGAGCTGTTTTTT
v_gene: TRBV4-3
j_gene: TRBJ2-2
d_gene: -
abundance: -

CDR3aa: CSVRGTRSSGNTIYF
CDR3nt: TGCAGCGTTCGAGGAACTCGGAGCTCTGGAAACACCATATATTTT
v_gene: TRBV29-1
j_gene: TRBJ1-3
d_gene: -
abundance: -

CDR3aa: CASSIVLARTGRNQPQHF
CDR3nt: TGTGCCAGTAGTATAGTGTTGGCTAGGACAGGGCGCAATCAGCCCCAGCATTTT
v_gene: TRBV19
j_gene: TRBJ1-5
d_gene: TRBD1
abundance: -

CDR3aa: CASSFRGLTNEKLFF
CDR3nt: TGTGCCAGCAGCTTCAGGGGGCTGACTAATGAAAAACTGTTTTTT
v_gene: TRBV5-6
j_gene: TRBJ1-4
d_gene: TRBD1
abundance: -

CDR3aa: CASSLNGYSNQPQHF
CDR3nt: TGTGCCAGCAGCCTCAACGGGTATAGCAATCAGCCCCAGCATTTT
v_gene: TRBV7-9
j_gene: TRBJ1-5
d_gene: -
abundance: -

CDR3aa: CASSEGAGEPNTIYF
CDR3nt: TGCGCCAGCAGTGAGGGGGCGGGAGAACCAAACACCATATATTTT
v_gene: TRBV10-2
j_gene: TRBJ1-3
d_gene: -
abundance: -

CDR3aa: CASSIGARGIGQPQHF
CDR3nt: TGTGCCAGTAGTATAGGTGCCAGGGGGATCGGTCAGCCCCAGCATTTT
v_gene: TRBV19
j_gene: TRBJ1-5
d_gene: TRBD1
abundance: -

CDR3aa: CASSPPGQGLTSEAFF
CDR3nt: TGTGCCAGCAGTCCACCGGGACAGGGGTTGACGTCTGAAGCTTTCTTT
v_gene: TRBV28
j_gene: TRBJ1-1
d_gene: TRBD1
abundance: -

CDR3aa: CASSASGTGTGDTEAFF
CDR3nt: TGTGCCAGCAGTGCCTCCGGGACAGGTACTGGGGACACTGAAGCCTTCTTT
v_gene: TRBV6-1
j_gene: TRBJ1-1
d_gene: TRBD1
abundance: -

CDR3aa: CSVARHLSYEQYF
CDR3nt: TGCAGCGTTGCTCGACACCTCTCCTACGAGCAGTACTTC
v_gene: TRBV29-1
j_gene: TRBJ2-7
d_gene: -
abundance: -

CDR3aa: CASSSGQRETQYF
CDR3nt: TGTGCCAGCAGCTCGGGACAGCGGGAGACCCAGTACTTC
v_gene: TRBV5-4
j_gene: TRBJ2-5
d_gene: TRBD1
abundance: -

CDR3aa: CASKGGGRDQPQHF
CDR3nt: TGTGCCAGCAAGGGCGGGGGACGAGATCAGCCCCAGCATTTT
v_gene: TRBV2
j_gene: TRBJ1-5
d_gene: -
abundance: few

CDR3aa: CASRGLGEAFF
CDR3nt: TGTGCCAGCAGGGGGCTTGGAGAAGCTTTCTTT
v_gene: TRBV27
j_gene: TRBJ1-1
d_gene: -
abundance: once

CDR3aa: CASSPRPGQPTSASGNEQFF
CDR3nt: TGTGCCAGCAGCCCACGACCGGGACAACCGACTAGCGCCTCCGGCAATGAGCAGTTCTTC
v_gene: TRBV14
j_gene: TRBJ2-1
d_gene: TRBD2
abundance: -

CDR3aa: CASTRGPSGGGNEQFF
CDR3nt: TGTGCCAGCACCCGGGGGCCGTCAGGGGGCGGCAATGAGCAGTTCTTC
v_gene: TRBV5-4
j_gene: TRBJ2-1
d_gene: TRBD1
abundance: -

CDR3aa: CASSESGGGQPQHF
CDR3nt: TGTGCCAGCAGTGAGTCAGGGGGAGGTCAGCCCCAGCATTTT
v_gene: TRBV6-1
j_gene: TRBJ1-5
d_gene: TRBD1
abundance: few

CDR3aa: CASSQSTTVNHEQYF
CDR3nt: TGCGCCAGCAGCCAAAGCACGACAGTGAACCACGAGCAGTACTTC
v_gene: TRBV4-3
j_gene: TRBJ2-7
d_gene: -
abundance: -